Below are 19 T cell receptor beta chains sequenced from a single sample in a study of blood T cell repertoires in COVID-19. The protocol was immunoSEQ multiplex PCR, while the TCRdb copy is restricted to in-frame clones and leaves out a portion. The profile covers under 200,000 clones, with 70% to 90% appearing a single time and around 25% taken by the ten largest. The source material was PBMCs or T cells enriched from blood (not recorded which). Every receptor here comes from a middle-aged woman in a cohort exposed to, infected with or recovered from COVID-19 (not recorded which).

The V call is TRBV10-2, the J call TRBJ1-3; D perhaps matches TRBD1 (5 bases). Germline V gives CDR1 WSHSY, CDR2 SAAADI. V was shortened by 0 bases and J by 16 bases, with 16 bases between the two germline ends. CDR3 length: 13 amino acids. The CDR3 DNA reads TGCGCCAGCAGTGAGTCCCCGGGGACTGACCTCTATTTT. Protein sequence: CASSESPGTDLYF.

The chain combines TRBV2 with TRBJ1-6; D uncertain. The length of the CDR3 is 13 residues. CDR1 and CDR2 from the germline V gene are SNHLY and FYNNEI. V dropped 6 bases and J dropped 4 bases, with 7 bases sitting between them. For the CDR3, the DNA is TGTGCCAGCAGGGCCCTTTATAATTCACCCCTCCACTTT. Protein: CASRALYNSPLHF.

The chain joins TRBV7-6 to TRBJ2-3, with D possibly being TRBD2 (5 bases). The germline CDR1 and CDR2 sequences are SGHVS and FNYEAQ. The CDR3 runs 15 residues. Trimming shortened V by 5 bases and J by 5 bases, and 17 bases separated the two germline ends. The CDR3 bases are TGTGCCAGCAGCCCCCCCAACCGGGAAGGAGATACGCAGTATTTT. As protein: CASSPPNREGDTQYF.

The rearrangement links TRBV28 to TRBJ1-2; the match to TRBD1 covers 10 bases. Trimming cost V 3 bases and J 7 bases; bases outside gene matches: 5. The length of the CDR3 is 14 residues. Germline CDR1 MDHEN, CDR2 SYDVKM. Here the CDR3 DNA reads TGTGCCAGCAGTTTCCGGGACAGGGGATTTGGCTACACCTTC. As protein: CASSFRDRGFGYTF.

V is TRBV27 and J is TRBJ2-7, with D uncertain. CDR1 and CDR2 from the germline V gene are MNHEY and SMNVEV (reference sequence). The CDR3 has 15 residues. Trimming took 6 bases from V and 5 from J, leaving 20 bases between them. CDR3 residues: CASSLPSSGLDEQYF. The DNA for the CDR3 is TGTGCCAGCAGCCTCCCTAGTTCCGGGTTGGACGAGCAGTACTTC.

The V and J genes are TRBV24-1 and TRBJ2-3; a possible D gene is TRBD2 (5 bases). The ends were cut back, 3 bases at V and 2 bases at J, with 8 bases in the middle. The CDR3 contains 14 residues. Germline loops: CDR1 KGHDR, CDR2 SFDVKD. CDR3 DNA: TGTGCCACCAGTGATCTGGACTTCACAGATACGCAGTATTTT. Amino acid sequence: CATSDLDFTDTQYF.

This chain joins TRBV6-5 and TRBJ1-2; perhaps TRBD1 as D (5 bases). V lost 2 bases and J 3 bases, leaving 7 bases between the germline ends. The CDR3 is 13 residues long. The germline V gene encodes CDR1 MNHEY and CDR2 SVGAGI. The CDR3 sequence: CASSYTGHYGYTF. DNA of the CDR3: TGTGCCAGCAGTTACACAGGCCACTATGGCTACACCTTC.

The genes are TRBV10-3 and TRBJ1-3; 8 nucleotides match TRBD1. J gave up 5 bases and V 10 bases, and 4 bases lay outside the gene matches. The CDR3 contains 12 residues. Looked up from germline, CDR1 is ENHRY and CDR2 is SYGVKD. The CDR3 here is CATGTGRNTIYF. In DNA, the CDR3 is TGTGCCACCGGGACAGGTAGAAACACCATATATTTT.

This clone was seen once. The chain joins TRBV4-1 to TRBJ2-7, with TRBD2 as a possible D gene (6 bases). With 0 bases removed from V and 4 bases from J, the gap between germline ends came to 16 bases. Per the germline V gene, CDR1 is MGHRA and CDR2 is YSYEKL. This CDR3 spans 16 amino acids. Here the CDR3 DNA reads TGCGCCAGCAGCCAAGAGACTACCCACGCGGGGTACGAGCAGTACTTC. Amino acid sequence: CASSQETTHAGYEQYF.

In the case of this clone: Other DNA sequences in this sample translate to the same CDR3. This chain connects TRBV19 to TRBJ1-1, with D unclear. Germline V gives CDR1 LNHDA, CDR2 SQIVND (reference sequence). V gave up 1 base and J gave up 1 base, with 7 bases separating them. CDR3 size: 14 residues. Written as DNA, the CDR3 is TGTGCCAGTAGTATAGGATCCGGGAACACTGAAGCTTTCTTT. Translating it yields CASSIGSGNTEAFF.

The V call is TRBV19, the J call TRBJ1-4; 9 positions agree with TRBD1. Trimming took 6 bases from V and 8 from J; bases not matched to a gene: 10. Germline V CDR1 and CDR2: LNHDA, SQIVND (reference sequence). The CDR3 is 15 residues long. This CDR3 is CASRKPGQGKEKLFF. The CDR3 DNA sequence: TGTGCCAGTAGGAAACCGGGACAGGGAAAGGAAAAACTGTTTTTT. Using reference TRBV19 and TRBJ1-4 for the parts outside the CDR3, the full variable domain is DGGITQSPKYLFRKEGQNVTLSCEQNLNHDAMYWYRQDPGQGLRLIYYSQIVNDFQKGDIAEGYSVSREKKESFPLTVTSAQKNPTAFYLCASRKPGQGKEKLFFGSGTQLSVL.

The V and J genes are TRBV4-1 and TRBJ1-1, with a weak D call TRBD1 (5 bases). This CDR3 has 13 residues. V lost 4 bases and J 10 bases, leaving 16 bases between the germline ends. The germline V gene encodes CDR1 MGHRA and CDR2 YSYEKL. The chain's CDR3 is CASSPGSLQGAFF. In DNA, the CDR3 is TGCGCCAGCAGCCCCGGATCTCTTCAGGGAGCTTTCTTT.

This rearrangement joins TRBV7-9 to TRBJ2-5, with 9 positions matching TRBD1. This CDR3 has 15 amino acids. Germline V CDR1 and CDR2: SEHNR, FQNEAQ (reference sequence). The junction had 9 bases not matched to a gene; V was cut back by 5 bases and J by 5 bases. The DNA of the CDR3 is TGTGCCAGCAGCCTCGGGACAGGGAGTCGGGAGACCCAGTACTTC. This gives the protein CASSLGTGSRETQYF.

V is TRBV10-1 and J is TRBJ1-2; 8 bases align to TRBD1. The CDR3 is 13 amino acids. V shed 6 bases, J shed 3 bases, and the junction held 3 bases outside the gene matches. Germline lookup yields CDR1 WNHNN and CDR2 SYGVQD (reference sequence). The chain's CDR3 is CASSADRDYGYTF. The CDR3, as DNA: TGCGCCAGCAGCGCGGACAGGGACTATGGCTACACCTTC.

This chain uses TRBV7-2 with TRBJ2-3; D is unresolved. V was trimmed by 1 base and J by 2 bases, leaving 10 bases between them. There are 15 residues in the CDR3. Germline loops: CDR1 SGHTA, CDR2 FQGNSA. For the CDR3, the DNA is TGTGCCAGCAGCTTAGACAGAACCAACACAGATACGCAGTATTTT. This gives the protein CASSLDRTNTDTQYF.

This clone was seen only a few times. This may arise from a read error, as a much more abundant clone is one base away. The genes are TRBV6-1 and TRBJ2-3; 11 bases fit TRBD2. This CDR3 has 16 amino acids. With V trimmed by 1 base and J by 4 bases, 4 bases remained unmatched. Germline V gives CDR1 MNHNS, CDR2 SASEGT. DNA for the CDR3: TGTGCCAGCAGTGAAGGTAGCGGGGGGGCCTCAGATACGCAGTATTTT. Translated, it gives CASSEGSGGASDTQYF.

This rearrangement joins TRBV3-1 (or the pseudogene TRBV3-2) to TRBJ2-1; D perhaps matches TRBD2 (5 bases). Trimming removed 1 base at V and 1 base at J, with 8 bases between. The CDR3 runs 15 residues. CDR1 is LGHDT and CDR2 is YNNKEL in the germline V gene (reference sequence). For the CDR3, the DNA is TGTGCCAGCAGCCAAGCCAGCGGTTCCTACAATGAGCAGTTCTTC. This gives the protein CASSQASGSYNEQFF.

There are a few counts of this clone. The genes are TRBV4-3 and TRBJ2-3; D perhaps matches TRBD2 (5 bases). Germline lookup yields CDR1 LGHNA and CDR2 YSLEER. The CDR3 runs 15 residues. V was clipped by 0 bases and J by 4 bases, with 11 bases between them. The CDR3 loop is CASSQDGASPDTQYF. CDR3 in DNA: TGCGCCAGCAGCCAAGACGGTGCTAGCCCAGATACGCAGTATTTT.

The DNA for the CDR3 is TGTGCCAGCAGCCAAGTAAACAGGGGGCTAGCCTACGAGCAGTACTTC. Amino acids: CASSQVNRGLAYEQYF. V usage is TRBV3-1 (or the pseudogene TRBV3-2) and J usage is TRBJ2-7; 9 nucleotides match TRBD1. This CDR3 has 16 amino acids. The trim removed 1 base at V and 2 bases at J, leaving 6 bases unmatched. From germline, CDR1 is LGHDT and CDR2 YNNKEL (reference sequence).